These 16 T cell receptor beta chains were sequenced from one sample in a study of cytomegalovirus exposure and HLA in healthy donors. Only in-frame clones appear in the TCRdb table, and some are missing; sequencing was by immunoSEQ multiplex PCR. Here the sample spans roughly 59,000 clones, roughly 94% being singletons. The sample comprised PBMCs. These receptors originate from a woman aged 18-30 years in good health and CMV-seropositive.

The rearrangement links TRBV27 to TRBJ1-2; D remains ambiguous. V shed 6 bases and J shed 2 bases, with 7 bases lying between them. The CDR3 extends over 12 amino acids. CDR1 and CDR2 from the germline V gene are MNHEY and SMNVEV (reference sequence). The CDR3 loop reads CASRAPNYGYTF. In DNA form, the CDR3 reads TGTGCCAGCAGGGCCCCAAACTATGGCTACACCTTC.

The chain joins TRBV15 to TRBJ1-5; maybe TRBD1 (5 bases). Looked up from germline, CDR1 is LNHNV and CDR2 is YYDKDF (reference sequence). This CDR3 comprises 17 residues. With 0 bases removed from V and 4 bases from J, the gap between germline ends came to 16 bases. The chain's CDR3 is CATSRDGMGGPNQPQHF. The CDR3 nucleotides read TGTGCCACCAGCAGAGACGGGATGGGGGGACCAAATCAGCCCCAGCATTTT.

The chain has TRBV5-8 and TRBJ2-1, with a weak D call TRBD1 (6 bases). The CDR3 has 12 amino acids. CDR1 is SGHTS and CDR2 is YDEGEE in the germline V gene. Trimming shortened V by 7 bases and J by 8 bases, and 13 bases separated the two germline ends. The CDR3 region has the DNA TGTGCCAGCCGTACGAGGGGGTATGAGCAGTTCTTC. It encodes CASRTRGYEQFF.

CDR3: CASSLDARGTSYGYTF. The CDR3 nucleotides read TGTGCCAGCAGCTTAGATGCCAGGGGGACTAGCTATGGCTACACCTTC. The V call is TRBV7-9, the J call TRBJ1-2; 7 bases are shared with TRBD1. V shed 1 base, J shed 4 bases, and the junction held 9 bases outside the gene matches. Germline CDR1 SEHNR, CDR2 FQNEAQ (reference sequence). This CDR3 contains 16 residues.

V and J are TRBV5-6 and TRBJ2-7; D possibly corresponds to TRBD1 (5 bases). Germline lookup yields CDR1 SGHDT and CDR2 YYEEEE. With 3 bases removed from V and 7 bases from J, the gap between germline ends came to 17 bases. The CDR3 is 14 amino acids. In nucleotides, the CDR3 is TGTGCCAGCAGCTCTATGACAGCTAGGGGTGAGCAGTACTTC. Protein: CASSSMTARGEQYF.

The CDR3 DNA reads as TGTGCCAGCAGTGAACCTCGTTGGGGGGGGACCTTC. Translating it yields CASSEPRWGGTF. This sequence joins TRBV6-1 and TRBJ1-2, with D possibly TRBD1 on 5 matching bases. The germline gives CDR1 MNHNS, CDR2 SASEGT. The V end lost 2 bases, the J end lost 14 bases, and 15 bases lay between the germline ends. The CDR3 has 12 amino acids.

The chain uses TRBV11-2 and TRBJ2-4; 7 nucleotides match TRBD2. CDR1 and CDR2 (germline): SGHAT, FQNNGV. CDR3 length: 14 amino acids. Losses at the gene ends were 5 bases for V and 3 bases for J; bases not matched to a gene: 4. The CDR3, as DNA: TGTGCCAGCAGCCCTCGGGAGGACAAAAACATTCAGTACTTC. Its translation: CASSPREDKNIQYF.

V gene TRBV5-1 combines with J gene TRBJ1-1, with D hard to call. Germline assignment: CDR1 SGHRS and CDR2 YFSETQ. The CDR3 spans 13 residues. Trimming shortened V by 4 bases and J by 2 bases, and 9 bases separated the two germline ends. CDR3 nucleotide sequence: TGCGCCAGCAGCGGCGGACTCAACACTGAAGCTTTCTTT. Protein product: CASSGGLNTEAFF. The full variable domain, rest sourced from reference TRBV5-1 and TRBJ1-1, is KAGVTQTPRYLIKTRGQQVTLSCSPISGHRSVSWYQQTPGQGLQFLFEYFSETQRNKGNFPGRFSGRQFSNSRSEMNVSTLELGDSALYLCASSGGLNTEAFFGQGTRLTVV.

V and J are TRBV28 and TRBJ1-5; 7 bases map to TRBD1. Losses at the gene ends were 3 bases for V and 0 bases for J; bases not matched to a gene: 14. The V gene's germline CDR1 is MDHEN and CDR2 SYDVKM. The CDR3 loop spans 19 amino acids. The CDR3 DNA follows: TGTGCCAGCAGTTTTACCTTCGGACAGGCGATGTATAGCAATCAGCCCCAGCATTTT. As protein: CASSFTFGQAMYSNQPQHF.

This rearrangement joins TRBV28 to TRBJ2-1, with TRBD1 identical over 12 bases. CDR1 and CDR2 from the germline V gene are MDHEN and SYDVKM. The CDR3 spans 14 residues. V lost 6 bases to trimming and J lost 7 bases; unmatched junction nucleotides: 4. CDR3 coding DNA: TGTGCCAGCAGACCGGGACAGGGGGCTAATGAGCAGTTCTTC. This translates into CASRPGQGANEQFF.

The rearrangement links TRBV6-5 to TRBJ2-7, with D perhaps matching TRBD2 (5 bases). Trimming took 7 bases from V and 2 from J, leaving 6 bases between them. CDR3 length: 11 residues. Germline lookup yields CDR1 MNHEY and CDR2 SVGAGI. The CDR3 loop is CASTGTYEQYF. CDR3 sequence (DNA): TGTGCCAGCACCGGGACCTACGAGCAGTACTTC.

The CDR3 spells CASSSTPQGGNSPLHF. CDR3 sequence (DNA): TGTGCCAGCAGTTCCACACCACAGGGGGGGAATTCACCCCTCCACTTT. J is TRBJ1-6 and V is TRBV27, with TRBD1 matching over 8 bases. V lost 4 bases, J lost 7 bases, and 9 bases stayed unmatched. From germline, CDR1 is MNHEY and CDR2 SMNVEV (reference sequence). The CDR3 runs to 16 residues.

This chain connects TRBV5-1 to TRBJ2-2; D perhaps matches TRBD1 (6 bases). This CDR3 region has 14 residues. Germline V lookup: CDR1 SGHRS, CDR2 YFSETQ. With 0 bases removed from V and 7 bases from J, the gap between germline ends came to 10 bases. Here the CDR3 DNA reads TGCGCCAGCAGCTTGGGCACAGGGATCGGGGAGCTGTTTTTT. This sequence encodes CASSLGTGIGELFF.

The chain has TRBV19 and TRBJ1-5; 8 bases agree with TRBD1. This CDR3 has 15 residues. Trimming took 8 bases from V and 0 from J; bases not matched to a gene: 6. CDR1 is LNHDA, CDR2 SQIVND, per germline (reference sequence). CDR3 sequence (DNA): TGTGCCAGTTGCGACAGGGGATATAGCAATCAGCCCCAGCATTTT. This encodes CASCDRGYSNQPQHF.

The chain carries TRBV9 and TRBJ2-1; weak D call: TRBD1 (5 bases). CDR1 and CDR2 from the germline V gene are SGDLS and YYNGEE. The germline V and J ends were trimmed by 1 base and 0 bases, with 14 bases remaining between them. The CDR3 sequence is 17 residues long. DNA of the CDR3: TGTGCCAGCAGCGTAAAGGGGTATTCCTACTCCTACAATGAGCAGTTCTTC. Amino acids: CASSVKGYSYSYNEQFF.

The CDR3: CASSLQGNSYEQYF. The CDR3 region has the DNA TGTGCCAGCAGCTTACAGGGCAATTCCTACGAGCAGTACTTC. The rearrangement links TRBV11-3 to TRBJ2-7, with D possibly matching TRBD1 (5 bases). Deletions cut 2 bases from V and 1 base from J, with 9 bases between. Germline V gene lookup returns CDR1 SGHNT and CDR2 YENEEA. This CDR3 comprises 14 residues.